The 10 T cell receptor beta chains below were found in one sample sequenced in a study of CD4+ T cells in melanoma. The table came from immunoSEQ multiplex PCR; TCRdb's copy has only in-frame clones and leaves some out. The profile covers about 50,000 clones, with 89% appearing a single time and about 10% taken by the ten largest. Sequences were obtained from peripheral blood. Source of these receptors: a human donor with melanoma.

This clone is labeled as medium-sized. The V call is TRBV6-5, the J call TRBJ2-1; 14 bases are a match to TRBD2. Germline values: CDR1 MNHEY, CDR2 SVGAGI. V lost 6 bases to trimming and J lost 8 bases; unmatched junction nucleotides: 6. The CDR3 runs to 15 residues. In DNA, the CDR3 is TGTGCCAGCAGCCCGACTAGCGGGGGGGCTTATGAGCAGTTCTTC. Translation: CASSPTSGGAYEQFF.

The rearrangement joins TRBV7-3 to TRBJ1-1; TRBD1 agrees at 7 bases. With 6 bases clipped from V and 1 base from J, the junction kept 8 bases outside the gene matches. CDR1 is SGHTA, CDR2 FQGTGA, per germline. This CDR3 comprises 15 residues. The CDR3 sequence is CASRDPGQQNTEAFF. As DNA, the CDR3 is TGTGCCAGCAGGGACCCGGGACAGCAGAACACTGAAGCTTTCTTT.

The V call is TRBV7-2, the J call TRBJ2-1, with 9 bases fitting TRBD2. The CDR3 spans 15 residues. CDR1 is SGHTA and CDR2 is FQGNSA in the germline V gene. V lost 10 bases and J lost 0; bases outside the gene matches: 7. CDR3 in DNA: TGTGCCAACTCTCTTAGCGGGGGCTCCTACAATGAGCAGTTCTTC. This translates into CANSLSGGSYNEQFF. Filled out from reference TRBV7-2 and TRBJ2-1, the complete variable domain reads GAGVSQSPSNKVTEKGKDVELRCDPISGHTALYWYRQSLGQGLEFLIYFQGNSAPDKSGLPSDRFSAERTGGSVSTLTIQRTQQEDSAVYLCANSLSGGSYNEQFFGPGTRLTVL.

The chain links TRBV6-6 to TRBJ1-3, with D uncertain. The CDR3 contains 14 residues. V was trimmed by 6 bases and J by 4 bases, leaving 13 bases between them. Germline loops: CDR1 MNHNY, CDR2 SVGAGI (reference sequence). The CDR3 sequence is CASSPYGAGNTIYF. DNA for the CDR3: TGTGCCAGCAGCCCGTATGGAGCAGGAAACACCATATATTTT.

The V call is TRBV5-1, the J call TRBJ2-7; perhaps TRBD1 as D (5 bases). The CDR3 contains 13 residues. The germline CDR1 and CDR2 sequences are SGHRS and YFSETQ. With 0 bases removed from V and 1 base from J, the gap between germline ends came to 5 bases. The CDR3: CASSLDRSYEQYF. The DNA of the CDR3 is TGCGCCAGCAGCTTGGACAGGTCCTACGAGCAGTACTTC.

The CDR3 DNA is TGTGCCAGCAGTGAAGCGAGAGGCAGGATGGGCGTCTACGAGCAGTACTTC. Protein: CASSEARGRMGVYEQYF. The V and J genes are TRBV6-1 and TRBJ2-7; no clear D gene. Germline V gene data show CDR1 as MNHNS and CDR2 as SASEGT. This CDR3 is 17 amino acids long. Trimming pared 0 bases from V and 3 bases from J, leaving 18 bases between.

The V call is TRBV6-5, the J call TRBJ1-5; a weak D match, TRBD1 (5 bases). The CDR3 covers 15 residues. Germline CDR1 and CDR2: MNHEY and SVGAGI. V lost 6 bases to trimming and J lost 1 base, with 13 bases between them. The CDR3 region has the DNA TGTGCCAGCAGGTGGGGGGACGGCAGCAATCAGCCCCAGCATTTT. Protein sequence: CASRWGDGSNQPQHF.

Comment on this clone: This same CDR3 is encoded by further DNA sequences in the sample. CDR3 region: CASSSGTGLSPLHF. The CDR3 nucleotides are TGTGCCAGCAGTTCCGGGACAGGGCTCTCACCCCTCCACTTT. The J gene is TRBJ1-6, the V gene TRBV7-6, with 9 bases matching TRBD1. After removal of 6 bases from V and 10 bases from J, the junction contained 7 bases not matched to a gene. Germline CDR1 SGHVS, CDR2 FNYEAQ. The CDR3 loop spans 14 amino acids.

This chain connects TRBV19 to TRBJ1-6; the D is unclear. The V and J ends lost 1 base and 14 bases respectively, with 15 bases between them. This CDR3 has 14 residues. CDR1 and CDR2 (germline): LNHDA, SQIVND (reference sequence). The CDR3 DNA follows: TGTGCCAGTAGTATAGGATCACAGCTCCTCACCCTCCACTTT. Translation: CASSIGSQLLTLHF.

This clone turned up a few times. This CDR3 reads CASSAGVNTEAFF. The CDR3 coding sequence is TGTGCCAGTAGTGCGGGGGTGAACACTGAAGCTTTCTTT. This chain links TRBV19 with TRBJ1-1; a possible D gene is TRBD1 (5 bases). Germline CDR1 reads LNHDA; CDR2 reads SQIVND (reference sequence). V lost 5 bases to trimming and J lost 0 bases, with 7 bases between them. This CDR3 has 13 amino acids.